A single sample gave rise to the 6 T cell receptor beta chains below, sequenced in a study of identical twins. TCRdb reprocessed the 5' RACE reads via MiXCR and lists one record per CDR3 protein. The profile covers 470,000 or so distinct CDR3 sequences, with roughly 24% appearing a single time and 2.9% taken by the ten largest. These data were also reused for a study on T cells expressing NK-cell markers.

Sequenced sample: CD4+ T cells sorted from blood. The receptors were gathered from a woman younger than 30 in good health.

The chain uses TRBV7-9 and TRBJ2-7; D uncertain. Between the trimmed V and J ends, which lost 0 bases and 4 bases, there was a span of 7 bases. This CDR3 spans 13 amino acids. CDR1 and CDR2 from the germline V gene are SEHNR and FQNEAQ (reference sequence). Written as DNA, the CDR3 is TGTGCCAGCAGCTTAGCTCTCCCGTACGAGCAGTACTTC. Its protein product is CASSLALPYEQYF.

The rearrangement joins TRBV9 to TRBJ2-3, with 7 bases identical to TRBD2. Per germline, CDR1 SGDLS and CDR2 YYNGEE. The CDR3 is 13 residues long. V lost 3 bases, J lost 5 bases, and 3 bases stayed unmatched. CDR3: CASSAGGRDTQYF. The CDR3 DNA follows: TGTGCCAGCAGCGCCGGGGGGAGAGATACGCAGTATTTT.

This chain links TRBV7-8 with TRBJ2-5; no firm D call. V was pared by 6 bases and J by 0 bases, with 17 bases between. Germline CDR1 is SGHVS and CDR2 is FQNEAQ. The length of the CDR3 is 16 residues. CDR3 nucleotide sequence: TGTGCCAGCAGACGTAACCTCCTCGTTAACCAAGAGACCCAGTACTTC. It translates to CASRRNLLVNQETQYF. Looking up the rest from reference TRBV7-8 and TRBJ2-5 gives the full variable domain: GAGVSQSPRYKVAKRGQDVALRCDPISGHVSLFWYQQALGQGPEFLTYFQNEAQLDKSGLPSDRFFAERPEGSVSTLKIQRTQQEDSAVYLCASRRNLLVNQETQYFGPGTRLLVL.

This clonotype was counted a few times. This chain connects TRBV5-5 to TRBJ2-2; no definite D call. The CDR3 length is 16 residues. In germline, CDR1 is SGHKS, CDR2 YYEKEE (reference sequence). V lost 4 bases to trimming and J lost 0 bases, with 13 bases between them. The CDR3 is CASSAEQGTNTGELFF. The CDR3 nucleotides read TGTGCCAGCAGCGCTGAACAAGGGACGAACACCGGGGAGCTGTTTTTT.

This clonotype was detected a few times. The V and J genes are TRBV7-2 and TRBJ2-2; weak D call: TRBD1 (5 bases). With 2 bases removed from V and 5 bases from J, the gap between germline ends came to 12 bases. The V gene's germline CDR1 is SGHTA and CDR2 FQGNSA. The CDR3 extends over 15 amino acids. CDR3 nucleotide sequence: TGTGCCAGCAGCTTATGGCGGACACAGACCGGGGAGCTGTTTTTT. Its protein product is CASSLWRTQTGELFF.

The CDR3 sequence: CASSQDRDPTF. The CDR3 bases are TGTGCCAGCAGCCAAGACCGGGATCCTACCTTC. The rearrangement uses TRBV4-2 and TRBJ1-2; D ambiguous. The CDR3 is 11 amino acids. The V end lost 0 bases, the J end lost 14 bases, and 10 bases lay between the germline ends. The germline gives CDR1 LGHNA, CDR2 YNFKEQ.